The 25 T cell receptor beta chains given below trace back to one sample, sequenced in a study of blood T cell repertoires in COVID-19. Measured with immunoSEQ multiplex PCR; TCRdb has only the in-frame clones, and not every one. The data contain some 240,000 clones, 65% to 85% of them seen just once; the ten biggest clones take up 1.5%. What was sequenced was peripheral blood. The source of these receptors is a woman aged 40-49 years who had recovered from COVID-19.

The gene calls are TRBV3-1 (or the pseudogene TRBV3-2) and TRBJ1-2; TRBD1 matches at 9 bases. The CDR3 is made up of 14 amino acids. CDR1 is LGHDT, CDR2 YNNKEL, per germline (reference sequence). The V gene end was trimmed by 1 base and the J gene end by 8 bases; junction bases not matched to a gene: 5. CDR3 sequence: CASSQATGGGGYTF. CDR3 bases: TGTGCCAGCAGCCAAGCTACAGGGGGCGGGGGCTACACCTTC.

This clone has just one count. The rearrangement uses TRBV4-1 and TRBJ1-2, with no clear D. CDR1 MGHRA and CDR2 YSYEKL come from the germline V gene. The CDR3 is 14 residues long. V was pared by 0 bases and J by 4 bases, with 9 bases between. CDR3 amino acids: CASSQDPRLYGYTF. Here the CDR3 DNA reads TGCGCCAGCAGCCAAGATCCGCGGCTCTATGGCTACACCTTC.

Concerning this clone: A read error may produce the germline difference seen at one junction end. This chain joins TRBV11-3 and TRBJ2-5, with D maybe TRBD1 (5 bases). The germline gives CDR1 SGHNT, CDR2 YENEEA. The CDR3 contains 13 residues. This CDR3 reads CASSFQGQGTQYF. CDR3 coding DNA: TGTGCCAGCAGCTTCCAGGGTCAAGGGACCCAGTACTTC.

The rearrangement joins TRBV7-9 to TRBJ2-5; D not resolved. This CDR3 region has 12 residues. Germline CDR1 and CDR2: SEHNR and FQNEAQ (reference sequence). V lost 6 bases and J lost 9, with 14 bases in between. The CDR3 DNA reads TGTGCCAGCAGACCAGAGGCCCTTCCCCAGTACTTC. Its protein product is CASRPEALPQYF.

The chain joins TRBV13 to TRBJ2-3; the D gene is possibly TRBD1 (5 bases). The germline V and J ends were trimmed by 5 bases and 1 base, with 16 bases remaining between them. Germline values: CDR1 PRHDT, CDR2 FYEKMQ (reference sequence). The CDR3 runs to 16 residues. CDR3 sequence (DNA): TGTGCCAGCAGCCTCGGAATCAGGGAAGGCACAGATACGCAGTATTTT. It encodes CASSLGIREGTDTQYF.

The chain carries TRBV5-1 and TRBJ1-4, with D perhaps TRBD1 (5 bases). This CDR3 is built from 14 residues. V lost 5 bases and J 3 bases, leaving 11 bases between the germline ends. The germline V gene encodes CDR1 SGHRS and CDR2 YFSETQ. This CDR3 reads CASRSGMSNEKLFF. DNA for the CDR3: TGCGCCAGCAGATCAGGGATGTCTAATGAAAAACTGTTTTTT.

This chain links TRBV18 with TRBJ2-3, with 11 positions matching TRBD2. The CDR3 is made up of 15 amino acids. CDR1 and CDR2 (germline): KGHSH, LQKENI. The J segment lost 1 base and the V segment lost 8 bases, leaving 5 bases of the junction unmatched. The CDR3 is CASVPGLAGTDTQYF. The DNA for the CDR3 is TGTGCCAGCGTTCCGGGACTAGCGGGCACAGATACGCAGTATTTT.

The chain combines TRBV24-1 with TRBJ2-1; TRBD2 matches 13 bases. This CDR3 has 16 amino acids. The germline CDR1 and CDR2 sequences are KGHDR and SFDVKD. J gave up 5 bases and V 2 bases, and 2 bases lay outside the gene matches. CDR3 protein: CATSDSTSGGNNEQFF. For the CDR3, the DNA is TGTGCCACCAGTGATTCGACTAGCGGGGGGAACAATGAGCAGTTCTTC.

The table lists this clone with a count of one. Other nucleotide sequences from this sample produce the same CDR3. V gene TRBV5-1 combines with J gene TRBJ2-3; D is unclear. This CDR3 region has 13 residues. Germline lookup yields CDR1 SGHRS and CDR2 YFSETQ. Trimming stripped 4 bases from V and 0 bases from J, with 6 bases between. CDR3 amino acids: CASSVTSTDTQYF. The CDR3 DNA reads TGCGCCAGCAGCGTCACTAGCACAGATACGCAGTATTTT.

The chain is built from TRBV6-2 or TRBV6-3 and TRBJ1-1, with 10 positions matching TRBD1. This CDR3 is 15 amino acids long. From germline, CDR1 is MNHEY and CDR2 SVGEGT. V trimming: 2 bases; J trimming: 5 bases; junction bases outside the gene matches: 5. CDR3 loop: CASSYRQGAWTEAFF. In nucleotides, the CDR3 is TGTGCCAGCAGTTACCGACAGGGGGCTTGGACTGAAGCTTTCTTT.

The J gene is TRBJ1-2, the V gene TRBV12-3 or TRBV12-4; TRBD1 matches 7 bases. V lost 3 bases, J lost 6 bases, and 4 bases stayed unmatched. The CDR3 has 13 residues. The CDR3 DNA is TGTGCCAGCAGTTTGAACAGGGGAGATGGCTACACCTTC. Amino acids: CASSLNRGDGYTF.

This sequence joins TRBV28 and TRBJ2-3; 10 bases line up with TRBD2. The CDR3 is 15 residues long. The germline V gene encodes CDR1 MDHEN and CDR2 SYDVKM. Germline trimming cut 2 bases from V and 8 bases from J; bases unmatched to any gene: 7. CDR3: CASSLLASGGGTQYF. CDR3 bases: TGTGCCAGCAGTTTACTAGCCAGCGGGGGGGGTACGCAGTATTTT.

This CDR3 is CASSQGAGGQETQYF. The CDR3 DNA follows: TGTGCCAGCAGCCAGGGGGCCGGGGGGCAAGAGACCCAGTACTTC. The chain is built from TRBV7-7 and TRBJ2-5, with D possibly being TRBD1 (8 bases). From germline, CDR1 is SSHAT and CDR2 FNYEAQ (reference sequence). Trimming removed 5 bases at V and 2 bases at J, with 15 bases between. CDR3 length equals 15 residues.

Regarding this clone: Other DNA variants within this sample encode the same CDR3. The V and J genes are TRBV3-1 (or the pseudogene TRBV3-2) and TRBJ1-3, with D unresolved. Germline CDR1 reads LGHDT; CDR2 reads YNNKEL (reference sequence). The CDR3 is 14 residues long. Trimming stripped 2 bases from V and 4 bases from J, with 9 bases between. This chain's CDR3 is CASSQRESGNTIYF. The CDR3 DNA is TGTGCCAGCAGCCAACGGGAGTCAGGAAACACCATATATTTT.

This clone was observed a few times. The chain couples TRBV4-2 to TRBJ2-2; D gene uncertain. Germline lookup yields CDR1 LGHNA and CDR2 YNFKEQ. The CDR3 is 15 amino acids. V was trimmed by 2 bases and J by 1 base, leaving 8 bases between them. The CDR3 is CASSQLFGNTGELFF. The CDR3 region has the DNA TGTGCCAGCAGCCAATTGTTCGGGAACACCGGGGAGCTGTTTTTT.

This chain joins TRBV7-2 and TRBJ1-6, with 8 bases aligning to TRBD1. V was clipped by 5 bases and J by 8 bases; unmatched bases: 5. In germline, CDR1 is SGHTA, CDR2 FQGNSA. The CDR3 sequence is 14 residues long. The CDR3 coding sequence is TGTGCCAGCAGCGGACAGGGAATTGATTCACCCCTCCACTTT. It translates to CASSGQGIDSPLHF.

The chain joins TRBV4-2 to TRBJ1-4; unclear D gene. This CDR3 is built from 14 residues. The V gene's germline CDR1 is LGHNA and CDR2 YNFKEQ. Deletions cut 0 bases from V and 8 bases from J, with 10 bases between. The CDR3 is CASSQERFWEKLFF. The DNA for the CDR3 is TGTGCCAGCAGCCAAGAGAGGTTTTGGGAAAAACTGTTTTTT.

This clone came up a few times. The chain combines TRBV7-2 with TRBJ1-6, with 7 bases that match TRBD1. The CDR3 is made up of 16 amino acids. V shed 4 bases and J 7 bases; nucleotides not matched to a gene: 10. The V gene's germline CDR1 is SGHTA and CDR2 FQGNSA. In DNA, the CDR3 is TGTGCCAGCAGCTCCCAAACCGGGACAGCCAATTCACCCCTCCACTTT. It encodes CASSSQTGTANSPLHF.

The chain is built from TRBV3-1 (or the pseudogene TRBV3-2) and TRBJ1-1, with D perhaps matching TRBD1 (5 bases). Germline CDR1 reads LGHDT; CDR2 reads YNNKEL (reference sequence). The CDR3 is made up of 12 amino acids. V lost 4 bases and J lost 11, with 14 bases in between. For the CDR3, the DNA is TGTGCCAGCAGCCCCCAGGGAGGGGACGCTTTCTTT. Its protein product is CASSPQGGDAFF.

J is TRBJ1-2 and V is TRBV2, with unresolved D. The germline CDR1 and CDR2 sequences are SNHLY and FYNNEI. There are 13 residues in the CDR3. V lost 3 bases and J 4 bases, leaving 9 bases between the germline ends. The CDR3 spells CASSDLGTYGYTF. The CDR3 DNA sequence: TGTGCCAGCAGTGACCTGGGCACCTATGGCTACACCTTC.

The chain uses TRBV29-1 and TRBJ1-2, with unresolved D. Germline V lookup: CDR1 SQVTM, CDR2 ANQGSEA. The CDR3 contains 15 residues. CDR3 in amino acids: CSTSVGVASGYGYTF. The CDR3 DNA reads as TGCAGTACCTCAGTCGGGGTCGCGAGCGGGTATGGCTACACCTTC.

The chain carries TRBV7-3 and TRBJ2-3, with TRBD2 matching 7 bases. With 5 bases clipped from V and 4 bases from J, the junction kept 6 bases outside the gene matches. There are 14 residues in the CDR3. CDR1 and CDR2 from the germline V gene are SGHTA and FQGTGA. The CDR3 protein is CASSPGLVSDTQYF. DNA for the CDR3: TGTGCCAGCAGCCCAGGACTAGTGTCAGATACGCAGTATTTT.

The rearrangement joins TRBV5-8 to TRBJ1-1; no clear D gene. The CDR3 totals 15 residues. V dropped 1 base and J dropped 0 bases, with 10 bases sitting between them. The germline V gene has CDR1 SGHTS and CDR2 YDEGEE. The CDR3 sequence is CASSLTTTLNTEAFF. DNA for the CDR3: TGTGCCAGCAGCTTGACAACGACTTTGAACACTGAAGCTTTCTTT. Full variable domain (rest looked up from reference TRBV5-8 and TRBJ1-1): EAGVTQSPTHLIKTRGQQATLRCSPISGHTSVYWYQQALGLGLQFLLWYDEGEERNRGNFPPRFSGRQFPNYSSELNVNALELEDSALYLCASSLTTTLNTEAFFGQGTRLTVV.

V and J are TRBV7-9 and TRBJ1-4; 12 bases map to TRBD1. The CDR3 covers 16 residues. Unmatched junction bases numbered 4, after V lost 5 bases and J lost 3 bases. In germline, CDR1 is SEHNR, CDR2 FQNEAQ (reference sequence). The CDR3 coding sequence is TGTGCCAGCAGCGGGACAGGGGGCCGTTCTAATGAAAAACTGTTTTTT. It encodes CASSGTGGRSNEKLFF.

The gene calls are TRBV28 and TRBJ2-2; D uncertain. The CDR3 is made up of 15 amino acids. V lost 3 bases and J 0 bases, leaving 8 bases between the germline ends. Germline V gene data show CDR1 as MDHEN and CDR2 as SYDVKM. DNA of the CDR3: TGTGCCAGCAGTTTCCAGTTCGCGAACACCGGGGAGCTGTTTTTT. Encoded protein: CASSFQFANTGELFF.